This TCR beta chain was captured in a study of cytomegalovirus exposure and HLA in healthy donors. PCR involved 60 Vbeta and 13 Jbeta primers. Profiling relied on immunoSEQ multiplex PCR, and the TCRdb table lists in-frame clones only, not all of them. Among under 200,000 clones listed, approximately 82% were seen once. The CDR3 runs to 18 residues. V was trimmed by 1 base and J by 0 bases, leaving 14 bases between them. The germline CDR1 and CDR2 sequences are SGHRS and YFSETQ. The chain links TRBV5-1 to TRBJ2-6; D not resolved. This clonotype was obtained from a male donor in good health and CMV-seropositive. The specimen sequenced was PBMCs. CDR3 sequence reads: CASSLSETLTSGANVLTF. The CDR3 region has the DNA TGCGCCAGCAGCTTGTCCGAAACTTTAACCTCTGGGGCCAACGTCCTGACTTTC.